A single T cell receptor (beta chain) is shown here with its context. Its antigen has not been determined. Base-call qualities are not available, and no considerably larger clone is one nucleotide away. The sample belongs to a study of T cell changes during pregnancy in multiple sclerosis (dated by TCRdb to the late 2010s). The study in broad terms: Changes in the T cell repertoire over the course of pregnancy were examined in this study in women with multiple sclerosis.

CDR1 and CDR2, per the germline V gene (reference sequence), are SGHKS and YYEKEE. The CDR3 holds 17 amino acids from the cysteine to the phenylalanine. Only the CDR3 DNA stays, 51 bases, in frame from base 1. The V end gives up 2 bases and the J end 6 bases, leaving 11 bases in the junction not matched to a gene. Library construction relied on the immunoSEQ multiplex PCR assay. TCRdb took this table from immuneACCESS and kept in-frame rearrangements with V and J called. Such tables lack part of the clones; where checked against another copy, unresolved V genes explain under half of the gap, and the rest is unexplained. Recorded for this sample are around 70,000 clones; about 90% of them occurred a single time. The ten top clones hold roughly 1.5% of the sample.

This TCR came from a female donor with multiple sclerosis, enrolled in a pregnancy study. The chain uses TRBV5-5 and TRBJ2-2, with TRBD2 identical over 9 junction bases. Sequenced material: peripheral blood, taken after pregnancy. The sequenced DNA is TGTGCCAGCAGCTTTGAGGGATTAGCGGGAGAGGCCGGGGAGCTGTTTTTT. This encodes CASSFEGLAGEAGELFF.